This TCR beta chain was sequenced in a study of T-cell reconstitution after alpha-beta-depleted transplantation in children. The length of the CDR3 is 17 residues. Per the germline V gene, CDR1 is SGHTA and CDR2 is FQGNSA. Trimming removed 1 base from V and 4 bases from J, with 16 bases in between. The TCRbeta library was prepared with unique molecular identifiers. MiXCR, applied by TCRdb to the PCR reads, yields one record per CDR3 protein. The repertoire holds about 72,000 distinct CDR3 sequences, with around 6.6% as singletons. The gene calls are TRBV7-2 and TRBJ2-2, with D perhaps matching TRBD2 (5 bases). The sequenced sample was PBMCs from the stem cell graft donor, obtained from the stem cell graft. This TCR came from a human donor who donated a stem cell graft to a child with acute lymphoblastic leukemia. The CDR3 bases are TGTGCCAGCAGCTTAGGCTCCACGGGGTGGGGCACCGGGGAGCTGTTTTTT. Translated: CASSLGSTGWGTGELFF.